This entry concerns a single T cell receptor (beta chain). Its target antigen remains unknown. Per-base qualities were not stored, and no clone one base away is much larger. These data are taken from a study of cytomegalovirus exposure and HLA in healthy donors listed by TCRdb under 2017. General notes on the study: According to a later analysis, one platform produced both the 120 validation repertoires and the 620 or so repertoires of the first cohort. The aim of the study was to test whether cataloging public T cell receptors could identify signatures of past pathogen exposure. A separate validation cohort of over 95 different subjects was used in addition to the roughly 620-subject first cohort. High-throughput TCR immunosequencing, statistical association of individual TCRs with disease status, and machine learning were combined to predict cytomegalovirus infection status. Broader findings and caveats from the paper: A later analysis lacked HLA typing for the validation cohort, so it scored co-occurrence in that cohort across all 120 or so repertoires. The authors suggested that the approach could potentially be extended to other disease states and immunological phenotypes. In vitro tests confirmed that a few of the cytomegalovirus-associated TCR beta chains recognize cytomegalovirus antigens. Subsequent analysis determined that TCRs grouped into clusters in the first cohort also showed a tendency toward co-occurrence across the approximately 120 validation repertoires, and about 94% of cluster scores exceeded 0. The classifier was reported to diagnose cytomegalovirus status with high specificity and sensitivity in both the original cohort and the validation cohort. While some public TCRs were present in many individuals, most TCR sequences turned up only very rarely across donors. The study gave a list of 150 to 200 TCR beta chains associated with cytomegalovirus.

The germline V gene specifies SGHRS as CDR1 and YFSETQ as CDR2. Germline trimming amounts to 2 bases on V and 5 bases on J, with 6 as the count of junction bases outside the gene matches. The CDR3 covers 15 residues, taking in both the cysteine and the phenylalanine. The sequence is cut down to CDR3 DNA, 45 bases in frame from base 1. Donors formed part of the validation cohort, which comprised about 130 subjects and was distinct from the first cohort of under 750 subjects. The library came from the immunoSEQ multiplex PCR assay. As for how the authors treated the data: A statistical classification framework was built for diagnosing cytomegalovirus status from the catalog of TCR beta chain sequences. TCRdb re-hosts the immuneACCESS table, in-frame sequences only. Its copies lack some clones; in the studies checked, an unresolved V gene accounts for under half of them, and the cause for the rest is not known. V and J calls and clone size are given by that table; D and trimming were obtained from the DNA. Here the sample has 110,000 or so clones; 80% to 90% occur a single time. 4.4% of the sample is taken by the ten largest.

The sequenced sample was PBMCs. This sequence originates from a man in his late teens or twenties in good health and CMV-seropositive. The sequence is built from TRBV5-1 and TRBJ2-1; 8 central bases correspond to TRBD1. The DNA sequence follows: TGCGCCAGCAGCTTTCTGGGACAGGTTAACAATGAGCAGTTCTTC. Its translation is CASSFLGQVNNEQFF.